These T cell receptor beta chains were read from a single sample in a study of blood T cell repertoires in COVID-19. Generated by immunoSEQ multiplex PCR, the TCRdb table keeps only in-frame clones and is missing some. This table has 350,000 or so clones, around 83% appearing once. The sequenced material came from peripheral blood. All receptors come from a man in his thirties or forties with active or convalescent COVID-19. Each CDR3 is given with its conserved first and last residue. D genes are given only for firm matches. Rows may omit the clone size; those that give it use once, few, many or a size class.

TRBV3-1/TRBV3-2	TRBJ1-6	.	.	TGTGCCAGCAGAGAGAGCTCCTATAATTCACCCCTCCACTTT	CASRESSYNSPLHF
TRBV5-6	TRBJ1-4	TRBD1	.	TGTGCCAGCAGCAACGGACAGGGACCTTTTAGGTGGGCTGAAAAACTGTTTTTT	CASSNGQGPFRWAEKLFF
TRBV28	TRBJ2-5	TRBD2	.	TGTGCCAGCAGTTACCTAGCGGATCAAGAGACCCAGTACTTC	CASSYLADQETQYF
TRBV6-2/TRBV6-3	TRBJ2-3	.	.	TGTGCCAGCAGTTGGTTCGAGGGAACGCAGTATTTT	CASSWFEGTQYF
TRBV2	TRBJ2-5	TRBD2	.	TGTGCCAGCATATCCCAGCGGGGGGCCGTCCAAGAGACCCAGTACTTC	CASISQRGAVQETQYF
TRBV24-1	TRBJ2-3	TRBD1	.	TGTGCCACCAGTGATTTGCAGCGGACAGGGGGAAGCACAGATACGCAGTATTTT	CATSDLQRTGGSTDTQYF
TRBV19	TRBJ2-5	.	.	TGTGCCAGTACCCCAGGCGGGGCTCGATACCCCCAGACGAGCCAGTACTTC	CASTPGGARYPQTSQYF
TRBV19	TRBJ1-6	.	.	TGTGCCAGTAGCGAAACGGGACACGGACGCTCACCCCTCCACTTT	CASSETGHGRSPLHF
TRBV11-3	TRBJ1-6	.	.	TGTGCCAGCAGCTTAGGACAGAATAATTCACCCCTCCACTTT	CASSLGQNNSPLHF
TRBV2	TRBJ1-1	.	few	TGTGCCAGCGACCGCAGGGAGAACACTGAAGCTTTCTTT	CASDRRENTEAFF
TRBV5-4	TRBJ2-2	TRBD1	.	TGTGCCAGCAGCCCGGGACAGGGGAACGCCGGGGAGCTGTTTTTT	CASSPGQGNAGELFF
TRBV18	TRBJ2-2	.	.	TGTGCCAGCTCACGCTCTCGGGATGCCACCGGGGAGCTGTTTTTT	CASSRSRDATGELFF
TRBV14	TRBJ2-7	.	.	TGTGCCAGCAGCCAAGATTTTTTACGGTACGAGCAGTACTTC	CASSQDFLRYEQYF
TRBV28	TRBJ2-2	.	.	TGTGCCAGCAGAGGGAGACAGGCGCCGAACACCGGGGAGCTGTTTTTT	CASRGRQAPNTGELFF
TRBV5-5	TRBJ2-4	TRBD1	.	TGTGCCAGCAGCCCCAGGGGGCCGGCCAAAAACATTCAGTACTTC	CASSPRGPAKNIQYF
TRBV30	TRBJ1-2	TRBD1	once	TGTGCCTGGAATGACAGGGGGAATTCTGGCTACACCTTC	CAWNDRGNSGYTF
TRBV28	TRBJ2-3	.	.	TGTGCCAGCAGTTTATTGGGCCCAGATACGCAGTATTTT	CASSLLGPDTQYF
TRBV19	TRBJ1-5	TRBD1	.	TGTGCCAGTAGCGACAGGGCGGGTCAGCCCCAGCATTTT	CASSDRAGQPQHF
TRBV18	TRBJ1-1	.	.	TGTGCCAGCTCACCCCAACCCCGGTCAAGTCAGGGTGAAGCTTTCTTT	CASSPQPRSSQGEAFF
TRBV11-3	TRBJ2-1	.	.	TGTGCCAGCAGCTTAAATGTGGTCGGTGAGCAGTTCTTC	CASSLNVVGEQFF
TRBV5-4	TRBJ1-2	.	.	TGTGCCAGCAGCTCCGAGGGGGGGAGGGCCTATCGCTACACCTTC	CASSSEGGRAYRYTF
TRBV4-3	TRBJ2-7	.	.	TGCGCCAGCAGTAAAGGGAGCTCCTACGAGCAGTACTTC	CASSKGSSYEQYF
TRBV9	TRBJ2-1	TRBD2	.	TGTGCCAGCAGCGTAGGGGCGGGGGACTCCTACAATGAGCAGTTCTTC	CASSVGAGDSYNEQFF